This T cell receptor (beta chain) was retrieved from a study of CD8 T cells in Susac syndrome. Germline V gives CDR1 DFQATT, CDR2 SNEGSKA (reference sequence). The CDR3 extends over 14 amino acids. The V and J ends lost 4 bases and 4 bases, in that order; junction bases with no gene match: 7. Reverse transcription used about 0.5 to 1 ug RNA and random hexamers. TCRdb re-analysed the immunoSEQ multiplex PCR reads in MiXCR, keeping a single row per CDR3 protein. Of approximately 120,000 distinct CDR3 sequences in the sample, around 94% were seen once. The chain is built from TRBV20-1 and TRBJ1-1; 9 nucleotides line up with TRBD1. The clonotype was recovered from a human donor in good health. Sequenced sample: CD4+ T cells from PBMCs. In nucleotides, the CDR3 is TGCAGTGCTATCCCCGGGACAGGGATCACTGAAGCTTTCTTT. Its translation is CSAIPGTGITEAFF.